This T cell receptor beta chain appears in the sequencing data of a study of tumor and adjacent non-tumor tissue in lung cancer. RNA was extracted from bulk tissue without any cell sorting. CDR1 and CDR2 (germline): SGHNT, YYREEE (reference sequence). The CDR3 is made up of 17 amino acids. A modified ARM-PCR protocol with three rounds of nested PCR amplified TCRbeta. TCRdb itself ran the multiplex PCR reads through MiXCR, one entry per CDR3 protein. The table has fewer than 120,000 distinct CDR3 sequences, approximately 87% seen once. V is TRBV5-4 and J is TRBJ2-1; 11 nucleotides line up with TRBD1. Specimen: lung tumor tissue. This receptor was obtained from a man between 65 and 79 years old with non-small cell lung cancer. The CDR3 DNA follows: TGTATCAGTAGCTTTAAGGGGGACAGGGGGTTCCCCGATGAGCAGTTCTTC. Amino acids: CISSFKGDRGFPDEQFF. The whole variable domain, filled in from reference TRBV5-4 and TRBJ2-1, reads ETGVTQSPTHLIKTRGQQVTLRCSSQSGHNTVSWYQQALGQGPQFIFQYYREEENGRGNFPPRFSGLQFPNYSSELNVNALELDDSALYLCISSFKGDRGFPDEQFFGPGTRLTVL.